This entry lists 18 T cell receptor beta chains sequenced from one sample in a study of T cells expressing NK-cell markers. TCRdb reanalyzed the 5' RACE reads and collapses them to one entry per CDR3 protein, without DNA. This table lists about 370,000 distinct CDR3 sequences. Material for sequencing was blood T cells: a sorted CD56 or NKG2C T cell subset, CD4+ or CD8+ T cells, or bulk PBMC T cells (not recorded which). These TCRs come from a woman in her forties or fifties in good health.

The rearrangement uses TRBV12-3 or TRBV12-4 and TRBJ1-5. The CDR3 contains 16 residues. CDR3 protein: CASSLAIMVLDQPQHF.

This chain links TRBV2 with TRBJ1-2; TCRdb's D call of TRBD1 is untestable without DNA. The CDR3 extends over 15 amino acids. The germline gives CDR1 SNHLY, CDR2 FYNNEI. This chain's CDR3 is CASSEAEQAIYGYTF.

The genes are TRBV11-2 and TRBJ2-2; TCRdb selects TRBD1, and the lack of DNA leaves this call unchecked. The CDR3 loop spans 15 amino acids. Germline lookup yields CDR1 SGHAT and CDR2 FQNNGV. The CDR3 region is CASSLGRRPTGELFF.

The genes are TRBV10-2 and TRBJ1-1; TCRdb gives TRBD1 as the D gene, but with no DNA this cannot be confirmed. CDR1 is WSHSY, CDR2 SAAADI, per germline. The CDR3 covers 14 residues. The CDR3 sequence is CASVSAGVNTEAFF.

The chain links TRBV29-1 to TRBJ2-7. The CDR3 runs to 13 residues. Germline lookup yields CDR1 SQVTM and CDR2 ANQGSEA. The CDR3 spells CSVEDRLRNEQYF.

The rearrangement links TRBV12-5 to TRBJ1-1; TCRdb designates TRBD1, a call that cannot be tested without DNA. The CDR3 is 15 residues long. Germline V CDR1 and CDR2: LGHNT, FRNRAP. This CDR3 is CASGFPGQGADRAFF.

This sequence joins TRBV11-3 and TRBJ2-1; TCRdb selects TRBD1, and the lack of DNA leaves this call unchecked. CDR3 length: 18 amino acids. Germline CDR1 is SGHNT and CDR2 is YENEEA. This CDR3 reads CASSLDMRAEGAEYEQFF.

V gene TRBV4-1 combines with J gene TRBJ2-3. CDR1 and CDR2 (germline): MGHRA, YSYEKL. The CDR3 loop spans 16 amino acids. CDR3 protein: CASSPIEAATTDTQYF.

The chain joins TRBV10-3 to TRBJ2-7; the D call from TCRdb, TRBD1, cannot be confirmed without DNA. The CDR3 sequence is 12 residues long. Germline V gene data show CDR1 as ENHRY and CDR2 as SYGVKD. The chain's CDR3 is CAIRQGAGEQYF.

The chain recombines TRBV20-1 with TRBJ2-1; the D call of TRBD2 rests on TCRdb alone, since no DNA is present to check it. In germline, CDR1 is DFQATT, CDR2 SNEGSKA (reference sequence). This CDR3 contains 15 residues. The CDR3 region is CSADPSGRTDNEQFF.

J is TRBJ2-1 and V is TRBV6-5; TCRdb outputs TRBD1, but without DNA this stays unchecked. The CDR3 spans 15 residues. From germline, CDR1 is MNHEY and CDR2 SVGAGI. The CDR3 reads CASRTGQGGSNEQFF.

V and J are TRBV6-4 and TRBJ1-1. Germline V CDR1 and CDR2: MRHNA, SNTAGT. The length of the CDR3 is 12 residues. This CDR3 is CASSDARGEAFF.

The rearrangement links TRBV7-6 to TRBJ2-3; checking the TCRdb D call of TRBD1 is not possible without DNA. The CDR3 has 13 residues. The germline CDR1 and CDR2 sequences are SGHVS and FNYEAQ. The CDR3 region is CASSGYRADTQYF.

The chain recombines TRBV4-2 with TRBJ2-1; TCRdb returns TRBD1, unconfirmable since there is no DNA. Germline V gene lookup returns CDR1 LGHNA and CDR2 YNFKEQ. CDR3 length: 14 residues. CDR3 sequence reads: CASSQEGTNNEQFF.

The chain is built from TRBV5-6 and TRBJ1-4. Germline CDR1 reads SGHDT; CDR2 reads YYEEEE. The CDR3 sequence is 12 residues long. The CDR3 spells CASSRRREKLFF.

This CDR3 reads CASKTLAGGRAGHGELFF. V usage is TRBV11-2 and J usage is TRBJ2-2; TCRdb names TRBD2, which stays unverified in the absence of DNA. This CDR3 comprises 18 residues. Germline lookup yields CDR1 SGHAT and CDR2 FQNNGV. Full variable domain (rest looked up from reference TRBV11-2 and TRBJ2-2): EAGVAQSPRYKIIEKRQSVAFWCNPISGHATLYWYQQILGQGPKLLIQFQNNGVVDDSQLPKDRFSAERLKGVDSTLKIQPAKLEDSAVYLCASKTLAGGRAGHGELFFGEGSRLTVL.

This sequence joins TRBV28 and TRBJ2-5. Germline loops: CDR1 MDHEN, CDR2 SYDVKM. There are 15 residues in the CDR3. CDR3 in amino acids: CASSIIRNQQETQYF.

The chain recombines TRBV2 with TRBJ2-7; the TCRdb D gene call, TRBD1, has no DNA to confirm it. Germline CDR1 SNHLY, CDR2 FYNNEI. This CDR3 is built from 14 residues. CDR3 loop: CASSRDQGSYEQYF.